This T cell receptor (beta chain) was profiled in a study of CD8 T cells in ankylosing spondylitis. Study-level results: The disease-linked clones had a CD8+ phenotype and low blood frequencies. Within matched ankylosing spondylitis synovial fluid, disease-linked clones were reportedly significantly enriched. There was a TCR beta motif, made of eight highly homologous variants, that appeared characteristic of ankylosing spondylitis blood.

The CDR3 extends over 13 amino acids. V was clipped by 4 bases and J by 1 base, with 7 bases between them. A note on this clonotype: Its target is unknown.

Preparation of TCR beta libraries was done by quantitative 5'-RACE with molecular barcodes. In TCRdb, the 5' RACE reads were re-called with MiXCR into one record per CDR3 protein. The table records about 88,000 distinct CDR3 sequences, more than 25% of them present only once. The rearrangement joins TRBV12-3 or TRBV12-4 to TRBJ1-1; D is ambiguous. Specimen: blood, either unsorted or a sorted T cell fraction (not recorded which). This clonotype originated in a male donor with ankylosing spondylitis or in good health (not recorded which). Here the CDR3 reads CASSWAKNTEAFF. The CDR3 nucleotides are TGTGCCAGCAGTTGGGCCAAGAACACTGAAGCTTTCTTT.